These 26 T cell receptor beta chains were all obtained from the same sample, sequenced in a study of blood T cell repertoires in COVID-19. Sequencing used immunoSEQ multiplex PCR; TCRdb keeps in-frame clones, though not all of them. The table lists around 270,000 clones, roughly 90% of them singletons. The sample taken for sequencing was peripheral blood. Source of these receptors: a man in his forties with acute or convalescent COVID-19.

This clone was recorded once. CDR3 protein: CASSLRQGLGENEQFF. In DNA form, the CDR3 reads TGTGCCAGCAGTTTAAGACAGGGGCTAGGTGAAAATGAGCAGTTCTTC. The V call is TRBV27, the J call TRBJ2-1, with 8 positions matching TRBD1. The CDR3 covers 16 residues. Germline assignment: CDR1 MNHEY and CDR2 SMNVEV (reference sequence). The J segment lost 7 bases and the V segment lost 2 bases, leaving 10 bases of the junction unmatched.

The chain uses TRBV30 and TRBJ1-6; D unresolved. Trimming cost V 4 bases and J 7 bases, with 11 bases left between them. The CDR3 spans 13 residues. From germline, CDR1 is GTSNPN and CDR2 SVGIG (reference sequence). CDR3 loop: CAWNVQQNSPLHF. CDR3 bases: TGTGCCTGGAACGTACAGCAGAATTCACCCCTCCACTTT.

The V and J genes are TRBV24-1 and TRBJ2-2; tentatively, D is TRBD2 (6 bases). The CDR3 spans 18 residues. CDR1 and CDR2 (germline): KGHDR, SFDVKD. V was cut by 4 bases and J by 5 bases, with 22 bases left in between. The CDR3, as DNA: TGTGCCACCAGTGACCCGCACCCGGGGGACGTCGGGACCGGGGAGCTGTTTTTT. It translates to CATSDPHPGDVGTGELFF.

This sequence joins TRBV6-2 or TRBV6-3 and TRBJ2-1; TRBD2 aligns across 8 bases. The CDR3 spans 12 residues. V was clipped by 9 bases and J by 5 bases; unmatched bases: 3. In germline, CDR1 is MNHEY, CDR2 SVGEGT. The CDR3 protein is CASSGTDNEQFF. The CDR3 DNA is TGTGCCAGTAGCGGGACTGACAATGAGCAGTTCTTC.

The V gene is TRBV7-2, the J gene TRBJ1-2; unclear D gene. Germline CDR1 reads SGHTA; CDR2 reads FQGNSA. This CDR3 spans 13 amino acids. Trimming stripped 1 base from V and 7 bases from J, with 10 bases between. This CDR3 is CASSLGRESGYTF. The DNA of the CDR3 is TGTGCCAGCAGCTTAGGTAGGGAGAGTGGCTACACCTTC.

This clone was counted a few times. The CDR3 region is CASTGGSGGNQPQHF. The DNA of the CDR3 is TGTGCCAGCACAGGGGGCAGTGGTGGCAATCAGCCCCAGCATTTT. The chain uses TRBV2 and TRBJ1-5, with 8 bases lining up with TRBD1. The length of the CDR3 is 15 residues. The V and J ends lost 7 bases and 2 bases, in that order; junction bases with no gene match: 7. The V gene's germline CDR1 is SNHLY and CDR2 FYNNEI.

V is TRBV7-8 and J is TRBJ1-1; 7 bases line up with TRBD1. The germline V gene encodes CDR1 SGHVS and CDR2 FQNEAQ. This CDR3 region has 14 residues. V shed 1 base, J shed 4 bases, and the junction held 3 bases outside the gene matches. The DNA for the CDR3 is TGTGCCAGCAGCTTAGAGGCAGGGGGCACTGAAGCTTTCTTT. Its translation: CASSLEAGGTEAFF.

The genes are TRBV5-4 and TRBJ1-5; TRBD1 matches 9 bases. Germline CDR1 is SGHNT and CDR2 is YYREEE (reference sequence). V gave up 4 bases and J gave up 6 bases; unmatched junction bases: 5. This CDR3 is 14 amino acids long. In DNA, the CDR3 is TGTGCCAGCAGCGAACAGGGGGCTGGTCAGCCCCAGCATTTT. Translated: CASSEQGAGQPQHF.

A single count supports this clone. The chain links TRBV5-1 to TRBJ2-7; D uncertain. The CDR3 extends over 12 amino acids. V lost 4 bases and J lost 11, with 16 bases in between. The germline V gene has CDR1 SGHRS and CDR2 YFSETQ. CDR3 nucleotide sequence: TGCGCCAGCAGCGCTAACTACGGCAACGAGTACTTC. This encodes CASSANYGNEYF. The full variable domain, its missing parts supplied by reference TRBV5-1 and TRBJ2-7, is KAGVTQTPRYLIKTRGQQVTLSCSPISGHRSVSWYQQTPGQGLQFLFEYFSETQRNKGNFPGRFSGRQFSNSRSEMNVSTLELGDSALYLCASSANYGNEYFGPGTRLTVT.

The rearrangement joins TRBV27 to TRBJ1-5; D possibly corresponds to TRBD1 (5 bases). In germline, CDR1 is MNHEY, CDR2 SMNVEV (reference sequence). V lost 1 base to trimming and J lost 2 bases, with 6 bases between them. The CDR3 spans 14 residues. CDR3 sequence: CASSLWGGNQPQHF. The DNA of the CDR3 is TGTGCCAGCAGTTTATGGGGGGGCAATCAGCCCCAGCATTTT.

The genes are TRBV19 and TRBJ1-2; D not certain. Trimming pared 6 bases from V and 4 bases from J, leaving 21 bases between. This CDR3 comprises 16 residues. Germline V gene lookup returns CDR1 LNHDA and CDR2 SQIVND (reference sequence). In DNA form, the CDR3 reads TGTGCCAGTAGCCCTCCTGCCGGGAGGTTCATCTATGGCTACACCTTC. Amino acids: CASSPPAGRFIYGYTF.

The CDR3 loop reads CASSKGGQGAWDTQYF. In DNA, the CDR3 is TGTGCCAGCAGCAAAGGGGGACAGGGGGCGTGGGATACGCAGTATTTT. The chain recombines TRBV21-1 with TRBJ2-3; the D call TRBD1 from the table was never checked on the DNA. TRBV21-1 has pseudogene status. The CDR3 runs 16 residues.

This chain connects TRBV9 to TRBJ1-3, with D possibly TRBD1 on 6 matching bases. Germline values: CDR1 SGDLS, CDR2 YYNGEE. V shed 0 bases and J shed 2 bases, with 12 bases lying between them. The CDR3 spans 16 residues. The CDR3 bases are TGTGCCAGCAGCGTAGTTGGGCAGGGGACTGGAAACACCATATATTTT. Translating it yields CASSVVGQGTGNTIYF.

The V gene is TRBV2, the J gene TRBJ1-2; D might be TRBD1 (5 bases). Germline V lookup: CDR1 SNHLY, CDR2 FYNNEI. The CDR3 is 13 residues long. Trimming shortened V by 0 bases and J by 5 bases, and 7 bases separated the two germline ends. The CDR3 region is CASSEADSYGYTF. The CDR3 DNA sequence: TGTGCCAGCAGTGAAGCTGACAGTTATGGCTACACCTTC.

The genes are TRBV9 and TRBJ1-1; 7 positions match TRBD1. Trimming took 1 base from V and 4 from J; bases not matched to a gene: 7. The CDR3 covers 15 residues. Germline V lookup: CDR1 SGDLS, CDR2 YYNGEE. The CDR3 DNA follows: TGTGCCAGCAGCGTAACAGGGGAAGGGGGCACTGAAGCTTTCTTT. Its translation: CASSVTGEGGTEAFF.

As regards this clone: Other DNA variants within this sample encode the same CDR3. This sequence joins TRBV9 and TRBJ1-1; D gene ambiguous. The CDR3 covers 13 residues. CDR1 is SGDLS, CDR2 YYNGEE, per germline. V lost 1 base, J lost 1 base, and 5 bases lay in between. The CDR3 bases are TGTGCCAGCAGCGTATCAGGGAACACTGAAGCTTTCTTT. Its protein is CASSVSGNTEAFF.

About this clone: Other DNA sequences in the same sample also yield this CDR3. The chain recombines TRBV5-1 with TRBJ1-6, with 8 bases aligning to TRBD1. Trimming removed 2 bases from V and 6 bases from J; junction bases left unmatched: 4. The germline CDR1 and CDR2 sequences are SGHRS and YFSETQ. This CDR3 is 15 amino acids long. The CDR3 nucleotides read TGCGCCAGCAGCTTAAGGACAGGGAGTAATTCACCCCTCCACTTT. Protein: CASSLRTGSNSPLHF.

DNA for the CDR3: TGCGCCAGTACCCTTCAGGATAACACTGAAGCTTTCTTT. This translates into CASTLQDNTEAFF. The V gene is TRBV5-1, the J gene TRBJ1-1; D not resolved. This CDR3 is 13 amino acids long. Germline CDR1 is SGHRS and CDR2 is YFSETQ. Trimming removed 8 bases at V and 2 bases at J, with 13 bases between.

This chain joins TRBV5-4 and TRBJ2-3; weak D call: TRBD2 (5 bases). The germline gives CDR1 SGHNT, CDR2 YYREEE (reference sequence). The CDR3 has 12 residues. The V end lost 3 bases, the J end lost 10 bases, and 12 bases lay between the germline ends. The CDR3 sequence is CASSSPGVSQYF. The CDR3 DNA is TGTGCCAGCAGCTCCCCCGGGGTGTCGCAGTATTTT.

The V call is TRBV4-2, the J call TRBJ1-1; 11 positions agree with TRBD1. Per the germline V gene, CDR1 is LGHNA and CDR2 is YNFKEQ. J lost 1 base, V lost 4 bases, and 8 bases had no gene match. This CDR3 has 17 amino acids. Here the CDR3 DNA reads TGTGCCAGCAGCCGGGGACAGGGGGTGGGGGGGAACACTGAAGCTTTCTTT. This sequence encodes CASSRGQGVGGNTEAFF.

The gene calls are TRBV7-9 and TRBJ2-7; 7 positions match TRBD1. With V trimmed by 3 bases and J by 3 bases, 11 bases remained unmatched. Germline loops: CDR1 SEHNR, CDR2 FQNEAQ (reference sequence). The CDR3 is 16 amino acids. The CDR3 nucleotides read TGTGCCAGCAGCTTCGGGTCGACAGGGCCCTTCTACGAGCAGTACTTC. Protein product: CASSFGSTGPFYEQYF. Filled out from reference TRBV7-9 and TRBJ2-7, the complete variable domain reads DTGVSQNPRHKITKRGQNVTFRCDPISEHNRLYWYRQTLGQGPEFLTYFQNEAQLEKSRLLSDRFSAERPKGSFSTLEIQRTEQGDSAMYLCASSFGSTGPFYEQYFGPGTRLTVT.

The CDR3 bases are TGTGCCAGCAGCTTGCTGGGCGGGGGCAATCAGCCCCAGCATTTT. It yields the protein CASSLLGGGNQPQHF. This chain joins TRBV5-6 and TRBJ1-5, with D hard to call. Trimming took off 1 base at V and 2 bases at J, with 10 bases between the two ends. The germline V gene encodes CDR1 SGHDT and CDR2 YYEEEE. The CDR3 has 15 residues.

The rearrangement joins TRBV5-4 to TRBJ2-2; 11 positions agree with TRBD2. The CDR3 extends over 15 amino acids. V dropped 4 bases and J dropped 5; count of bases not matched to a gene: 4. From germline, CDR1 is SGHNT and CDR2 YYREEE (reference sequence). CDR3 nucleotide sequence: TGTGCCAGCAGCGCGACTAGCGGGGAAACCGGGGAGCTGTTTTTT. Translation gives CASSATSGETGELFF.

The rearrangement joins TRBV27 to TRBJ1-2, with TRBD1 identical over 7 bases. Losses at the gene ends were 6 bases for V and 1 base for J; bases not matched to a gene: 8. The CDR3 length is 15 residues. Looked up from germline, CDR1 is MNHEY and CDR2 is SMNVEV (reference sequence). CDR3 residues: CASSVTGRFNYGYTF. DNA of the CDR3: TGTGCCAGCAGCGTGACAGGGCGTTTTAACTATGGCTACACCTTC.

This clone was seen a handful of times. This chain uses TRBV6-1 with TRBJ1-5; 11 positions agree with TRBD1. Germline CDR1 MNHNS, CDR2 SASEGT. V shed 2 bases and J 9 bases; nucleotides not matched to a gene: 9. CDR3 length: 16 amino acids. CDR3 DNA sequence: TGTGCCAGCAGTGAACCAGGACAGGGGGCTGTGAGGCCCCAGCATTTT. It yields the protein CASSEPGQGAVRPQHF.

This chain connects TRBV6-6 to TRBJ1-1, with D possibly matching TRBD1 (5 bases). V lost 6 bases to trimming and J lost 3 bases, with 14 bases between them. In germline, CDR1 is MNHNY, CDR2 SVGAGI (reference sequence). The length of the CDR3 is 14 residues. CDR3 in amino acids: CASSPRAGDTEAFF. The DNA for the CDR3 is TGTGCCAGCAGCCCCAGGGCCGGAGACACTGAAGCTTTCTTT.